This T cell receptor beta chain was found in a study of OX40 agonist ivuxolimab in advanced cancers. Measured with immunoSEQ multiplex PCR; TCRdb has only the in-frame clones, and not every one. Of tens of thousands of clones listed, 92% are singletons. The CDR3 has 12 amino acids. Germline V gene sequence: CDR1 SGHAT, CDR2 FQNNGV. The ends were cut back, 2 bases at V and 8 bases at J, with 9 bases in the middle. Notes on the study in general: Antigens targeted by the expanded peripheral T cells were not determined.

This clone was seen once. Its antigen remains unidentified. The sequencing used CD4+ or CD8+ T cells sorted from blood, collected in a trial of the OX40 agonist ivuxolimab. V and J are TRBV11-2 and TRBJ1-2; D unclear. The source of this sequence is an adult with an advanced solid tumor such as melanoma, head and neck, liver or kidney cancer. In nucleotides, the CDR3 is TGTGCCAGCAGCTTATACAGAAGCGGCTACACCTTC. It encodes CASSLYRSGYTF.